This is a list of T cell receptor beta chains from one sample in a study of PD-1 blockade in classical Hodgkin lymphoma. Libraries were prepared by immunoSEQ multiplex PCR; TCRdb keeps only in-frame clonotypes and omits some of them. The table shows roughly 140,000 clones, with 78% occurring only once. Sequenced here: peripheral blood mononuclear cells (PBMCs), sampled before the second cycle of nivolumab. These receptors came from a human donor with classical Hodgkin lymphoma. Both conserved end residues are part of each CDR3. Fields, in order: CDR3 DNA, CDR3 protein, D gene, clone size, V gene, J gene. The D gene is left open where the match is weak. For some rows the clone size is stated as once, few or many, or as a class when expanded; others skip it.

cdr3_nt: TGCGCCAGCAGCCCCGGACAGGGTCTCGGAGGCATGAACACTGAAGCTTTCTTT
cdr3_aa: CASSPGQGLGGMNTEAFF
d_call: TRBD1
clone_size: NA
v_call: TRBV4-1
j_call: TRBJ1-1

cdr3_nt: TGTGCCAGCAGCAAAGCGCTAATGGGGACAGAGAACACCGGGGAGCTGTTTTTT
cdr3_aa: CASSKALMGTENTGELFF
d_call: NA
clone_size: NA
v_call: TRBV21-1
j_call: TRBJ2-2

cdr3_nt: TGTGCCAGCTCACCGTCCGATGGGGAGACCCAGTACTTC
cdr3_aa: CASSPSDGETQYF
d_call: NA
clone_size: NA
v_call: TRBV18
j_call: TRBJ2-5

cdr3_nt: TGTGCCAGCAGCTTAGCTCGGATGTGGGACAGGCCGGAGTTC
cdr3_aa: CASSLARMWDRPEF
d_call: TRBD1
clone_size: once
v_call: TRBV11-2
j_call: TRBJ1-2

cdr3_nt: TGTGCCAGTAGTATGAGCTCCGGGACAGGCAGTTACGAGCAGTACTTC
cdr3_aa: CASSMSSGTGSYEQYF
d_call: TRBD1
clone_size: NA
v_call: TRBV19
j_call: TRBJ2-7

cdr3_nt: TGTGCCAGCTCACCACAGGCTGGGACAGGGGGCTACGAGCAGTACTTC
cdr3_aa: CASSPQAGTGGYEQYF
d_call: TRBD1
clone_size: NA
v_call: TRBV18
j_call: TRBJ2-7

cdr3_nt: TGTGCCATCACCGATGGACGCTATGGCTACACCTTC
cdr3_aa: CAITDGRYGYTF
d_call: NA
clone_size: NA
v_call: TRBV10-3
j_call: TRBJ1-2

cdr3_nt: TGTGCCAGCAGCCAAGTCCGGGGGGAGACCCAGTACTTC
cdr3_aa: CASSQVRGETQYF
d_call: NA
clone_size: NA
v_call: TRBV4-2
j_call: TRBJ2-5

cdr3_nt: TGTGCCAGCAGCTACGGGACACTACTAGCGGGCACCACCGGGGAGCTGTTTTTT
cdr3_aa: CASSYGTLLAGTTGELFF
d_call: TRBD2
clone_size: NA
v_call: TRBV5-4
j_call: TRBJ2-2

cdr3_nt: TGTGCCAGCAGGCTACAGAGTTACGAGCAGTACTTC
cdr3_aa: CASRLQSYEQYF
d_call: NA
clone_size: NA
v_call: TRBV6-1
j_call: TRBJ2-7

cdr3_nt: TGTGCCAGCAGTTTATCCGTAAATCAGCCCCAGCATTTT
cdr3_aa: CASSLSVNQPQHF
d_call: NA
clone_size: NA
v_call: TRBV27
j_call: TRBJ1-5